The text below deals with one T cell receptor (beta chain). Antigen specificity is unknown. CDR1 is SGDLS, CDR2 YYNGEE, per germline. V was pared by 4 bases and J by 5 bases, with 7 bases of the junction left unmatched. The CDR3 has 15 residues. The table came from immunoSEQ multiplex PCR; TCRdb's copy has only in-frame clones and leaves some out. This sample has hundreds of thousands of clones; 90% occur once, and the top ten carry approximately 12%. The source of the sample is a study of Ad26.COV2.S vaccination and SARS-CoV-2 variants. The wider study: The COV1001 Ad26.COV2.S trial arm included the donor. Study results and caveats: Following vaccination, spike-specific CD8+ and CD4+ T cell responses reportedly exhibited substantial breadth. Whether participants received vaccine or placebo, their non-spike TCR breadth was similar.

Treatment indicated: approximately 18 received Ad26.COV2.S at low or high dose, single or two shots; about 5 received placebo; per-sample allocation not given. Sampling occurred on day 63 after the first vaccine or placebo injection. The vaccine antigen was prefusion-stabilized Wuhan SARS-CoV-2 spike. The gene calls are TRBV9 and TRBJ2-5; 11 nucleotides agree with TRBD1. The clonotype comes from a person aged 18-65 years who received the Ad26.COV2.S COVID-19 vaccine or a placebo. Material: peripheral blood, obtained in a trial of Ad26.COV2.S vaccine versus placebo. The CDR3 region is CASSTRTGGRETQYF. The CDR3 coding sequence is TGTGCCAGCAGCACCCGGACAGGGGGCAGGGAGACCCAGTACTTC.